These 9 T cell receptor beta chains share one sample of origin, sequenced in a study of molecular identifiers for immune sequencing clone quantification. TCRdb independently ran MiXCR on the PCR reads; one entry per CDR3 protein. Seen here are about 300,000 distinct CDR3 sequences, around 21% observed once, and the top ten hold approximately 0.8%. Sequencing used naive CD8+ T cells from blood, with Jurkat cell RNA spiked in. Subset described: FACS-sorted CD8+CD4-CCR7+CD45RA+ naive T cells. The origin of the receptors is a human donor in good health. Some libraries in this study had Jurkat cell RNA spiked in.

This clonotype has a count of ten or more. The chain links TRBV9 to TRBJ1-4; D is undetermined. This CDR3 contains 15 residues. CDR1 and CDR2 from the germline V gene are SGDLS and YYNGEE. V gave up 0 bases and J gave up 8 bases, with 14 bases separating them. CDR3 region: CASSVDGSLREKLFF. CDR3 coding DNA: TGTGCCAGCAGCGTAGATGGGAGTCTCAGGGAAAAACTGTTTTTT.

This clonotype was picked up many times. The rearrangement links TRBV7-2 to TRBJ1-4; D remains ambiguous. The CDR3 totals 13 residues. CDR1 and CDR2 (germline): SGHTA, FQGNSA. The V gene lost 3 bases and the J gene lost 8 bases, with 10 bases spanning the gap. This chain's CDR3 is CASSLESWEKLFF. For the CDR3, the DNA is TGTGCCAGCAGCTTGGAGAGTTGGGAAAAACTGTTTTTT.

This clonotype showed up many times. The V call is TRBV12-3 or TRBV12-4, the J call TRBJ2-7; 9 positions match TRBD1. This CDR3 spans 14 amino acids. J lost 6 bases, V lost 4 bases, and 7 bases had no gene match. The DNA for the CDR3 is TGTGCCAGCAGTTCGGGACAGGGTTGGGGCGAGCAGTACTTC. Protein product: CASSSGQGWGEQYF.

This clonotype was observed at least ten times. J is TRBJ2-7 and V is TRBV7-9; 12 nucleotides agree with TRBD2. The CDR3 has 17 amino acids. CDR1 SEHNR and CDR2 FQNEAQ come from the germline V gene (reference sequence). After removal of 6 bases from V and 4 bases from J, the junction contained 13 bases not matched to a gene. CDR3 nucleotide sequence: TGTGCCAGCAGTACGACCCGTGGGACTAGCGGGCAGTACGAGCAGTACTTC. As protein: CASSTTRGTSGQYEQYF. Filled out from reference TRBV7-9 and TRBJ2-7, the complete variable domain reads DTGVSQNPRHKITKRGQNVTFRCDPISEHNRLYWYRQTLGQGPEFLTYFQNEAQLEKSRLLSDRFSAERPKGSFSTLEIQRTEQGDSAMYLCASSTTRGTSGQYEQYFGPGTRLTVT.

The table lists this clonotype with many counts. V and J are TRBV7-2 and TRBJ2-7; 7 bases are a match to TRBD2. The CDR3 sequence is 13 residues long. The V segment lost 1 base and the J segment 6 bases; nucleotides outside the gene matches: 3. The germline V gene encodes CDR1 SGHTA and CDR2 FQGNSA. The DNA for the CDR3 is TGTGCCAGCAGCTTAGACCCGGGGGGCGAGCAGTACTTC. Protein sequence: CASSLDPGGEQYF.

This clonotype was seen only once. A much more abundant neighbour one base away suggests this may be a read error. The rearrangement links TRBV6-5 to TRBJ1-1, with D tentatively TRBD1 (5 bases). The CDR3 covers 14 residues. The V gene's germline CDR1 is MNHEY and CDR2 SVGAGI. CDR3 amino acids: CVSSSGSGGTEAFF. The CDR3 DNA reads as TGTGTCAGCAGTTCAGGATCGGGGGGCACTGAAGCTTTCTTT.

This clonotype was seen many times. The rearrangement joins TRBV7-6 to TRBJ2-5; 7 bases fit TRBD2. Looked up from germline, CDR1 is SGHVS and CDR2 is FNYEAQ. Trimming took 5 bases from V and 3 from J; bases not matched to a gene: 6. CDR3 length equals 14 residues. The CDR3 sequence: CASSPGRVEETQYF. As DNA, the CDR3 is TGTGCCAGCAGCCCAGGGAGGGTTGAAGAGACCCAGTACTTC.

As concerns this clonotype: A much larger clone lies one base from this, so it may be a read error. CDR3 amino acids: CANSGLAGDYTDTQYF. The CDR3 nucleotides read TGTGCCAACAGTGGACTAGCGGGGGATTACACAGATACGCAGTATTTT. This chain links TRBV2 with TRBJ2-3; the match to TRBD2 covers 13 bases. The CDR3 length is 16 residues. Germline CDR1 is SNHLY and CDR2 is FYNNEI.

This clonotype was counted many times. The chain uses TRBV4-3 and TRBJ2-3; 9 positions match TRBD2. V was pared by 0 bases and J by 0 bases, with 7 bases of the junction left unmatched. This CDR3 is 18 amino acids long. Germline loops: CDR1 LGHNA, CDR2 YSLEER. The CDR3 loop reads CASSQDRASGVSTDTQYF. CDR3 in DNA: TGCGCCAGCAGCCAAGACAGGGCTAGCGGGGTTAGCACAGATACGCAGTATTTT.